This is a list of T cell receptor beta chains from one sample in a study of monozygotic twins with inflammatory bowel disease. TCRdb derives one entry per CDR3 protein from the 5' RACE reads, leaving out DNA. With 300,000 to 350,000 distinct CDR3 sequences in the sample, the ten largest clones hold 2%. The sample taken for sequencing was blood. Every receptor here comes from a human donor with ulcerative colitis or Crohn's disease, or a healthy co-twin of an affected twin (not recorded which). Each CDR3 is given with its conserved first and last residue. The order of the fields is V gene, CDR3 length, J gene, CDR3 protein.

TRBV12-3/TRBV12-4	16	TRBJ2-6	CASTPRSGTGANVLTF
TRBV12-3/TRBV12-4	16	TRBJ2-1	CASSSQLAGGYNEQFF
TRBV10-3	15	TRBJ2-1	CAISEGDGLAGEQFF
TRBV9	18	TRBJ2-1	CASSVGLSGWSSYNEQFF
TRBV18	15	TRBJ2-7	CASSPSGTAPYEQYF
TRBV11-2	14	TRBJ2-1	CASGWTGSYNEQFF
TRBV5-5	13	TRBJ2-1	CASSSGSTHEQFF
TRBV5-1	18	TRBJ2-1	CASSLAGDRGPPYNEQFF
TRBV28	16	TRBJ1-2	CASSLSGDRVSYGYTF
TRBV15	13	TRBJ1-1	CATSRAGEAEAFF
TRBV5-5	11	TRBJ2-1	CASSPGGEQFF
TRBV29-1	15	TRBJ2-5	CSVDGLAGLSKTQYF
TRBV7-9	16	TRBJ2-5	CASSSIDRAGQETQYF
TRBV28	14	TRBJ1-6	CASSYGQGSTPLHF
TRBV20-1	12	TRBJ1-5	CSVPQDDQPQHF
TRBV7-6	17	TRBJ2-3	CASSLLVVGTAADTQYF
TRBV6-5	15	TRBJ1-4	CASSSFGGTGEKLFF
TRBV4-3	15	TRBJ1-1	CASSQDIRLYTEAFF
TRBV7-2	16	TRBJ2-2	CASSRVTGGSTGELFF
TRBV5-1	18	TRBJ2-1	CASSLSGGSKIYYNEQFF
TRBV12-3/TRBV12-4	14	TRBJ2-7	CASSSQGSGNEQYF
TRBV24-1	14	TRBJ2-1	CATKGTSSYNEQFF
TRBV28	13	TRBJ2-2	CASSSGYTGELFF
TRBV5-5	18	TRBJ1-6	CASSPRTGTGSYNSPLHF
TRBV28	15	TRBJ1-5	CASSPLQTGGQPQHF
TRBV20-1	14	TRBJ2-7	CSANKAGSSYEQYF